This record concerns one TCR beta chain sequence. Authors' data handling: Reference gene primer amplification in the assay estimated nucleated cell counts. Repertoires were generated with immunoSEQ multiplex PCR, while TCRdb's copy carries only in-frame clones and drops some. Clone size and V and J calls were adopted from that table, with D and trimming inferred from the DNA. This table holds about 260,000 clones, approximately 90% found once. The data were obtained in a study of blood T cell repertoires in COVID-19. As for the study in general: Acute and convalescent COVID-19 samples came from the United States, Italy and Spain. From T cells, B-cell-depleted T cells, or PBMCs came the material, which was cDNA or gDNA.

The CDR3 is 15 amino acids. Germline V gene sequence: CDR1 PRHDT, CDR2 FYEKMQ (reference sequence). The V gene end was trimmed by 2 bases and the J gene end by 6 bases; junction bases not matched to a gene: 9. The sequence derives from a woman in her 40s with acute or convalescent COVID-19. This chain connects TRBV13 to TRBJ1-1, with 7 nucleotides matching TRBD1. The sequencing sample was made of peripheral blood. CDR3 nucleotide sequence: TGTGCCAGCAGCTTACCAACAACAGGGGCATCTGAAGCTTTCTTT. Translating gives CASSLPTTGASEAFF.